The rows below give T cell receptor beta chains drawn from one sample of a study of shared clonotypes between healthy human individuals. TCRdb keeps only in-frame clones here, not all; method: immunoSEQ multiplex PCR. Of some 2,000,000 clones in the sample, approximately 95% were seen once. The sample comprised naive CD8+ T cells sorted from blood. All receptors come from a man aged 18 to 29 in good health. Each CDR3 is given with its conserved first and last residue. The listing skips clone size in some rows; elsewhere it reads once, few, many or a size class.

clone_size j_call v_call cdr3_aa
NA TRBJ1-5 TRBV4-1 CASSHADGGLNQPQHF
NA TRBJ2-7 TRBV6-6 CASSYAGQGYEQYF
NA TRBJ2-7 TRBV6-1 CASQTGGHYEQYF
NA TRBJ1-4 TRBV4-1 CASSQRETANEKLFF
once TRBJ2-5 TRBV10-3 CAISDGLAEETQYF
NA TRBJ2-1 TRBV5-6 CASSSRDSPYNEQFF
once TRBJ1-1 TRBV7-9 CASSLRLVDTEAFF
NA TRBJ2-5 TRBV6-5 CASDAGEGRTQYF
NA TRBJ2-7 TRBV10-3 CAISEFSGYEQYF
NA TRBJ2-7 TRBV30 CAWNSGQGAQEQYF
NA TRBJ1-1 TRBV25-1 CASSEWEDRSNTEAFF
NA TRBJ2-7 TRBV7-9 CASSFQSSYEQYF
NA TRBJ1-5 TRBV2 CASSEEQGAGYGNQPQHF
NA TRBJ2-5 TRBV7-2 CASSSHFAGLRETQYF
NA TRBJ1-1 TRBV28 CASSVLRGTAEAFF
once TRBJ1-1 TRBV7-9 CASSSGGTEAFF
few TRBJ2-1 TRBV9 CASSVGSSYNEQFF
NA TRBJ2-6 TRBV11-1 CASSSGGFTPSGANVLTF
NA TRBJ2-5 TRBV13 CASSLDRSQETQYF
NA TRBJ1-6 TRBV2 CASSEVTLLEYNSPLHF
NA TRBJ2-1 TRBV4-3 CASSQDERASYNEQFF
NA TRBJ1-3 TRBV4-1 CASSQGVSGSLGNTIYF
NA TRBJ2-7 TRBV2 CASSEVRDGHYEQYF
once TRBJ2-7 TRBV15 CATSSGAGTSGNEQYF
NA TRBJ2-5 TRBV7-9 CASSPTMTEEWETQYF
NA TRBJ2-5 TRBV5-6 CATAPSGKEETQYF
NA TRBJ1-5 TRBV27 CASSPGNQPQHF
NA TRBJ1-6 TRBV27 CASREGEGSPLHF
NA TRBJ2-1 TRBV30 CAGVSSGSNEQFF
NA TRBJ2-1 TRBV21-1 CASSKSGGSTYNEQFF
NA TRBJ1-1 TRBV9 CASSPKQGYTEAFF
NA TRBJ2-7 TRBV7-9 CASSHPSEFGYEQYF
NA TRBJ2-5 TRBV2 CASSAGGRETQYF
NA TRBJ2-5 TRBV29-1 CSVVGFSGSQETQYF
NA TRBJ2-7 TRBV6-5 CASSPGQGFSYEQYF
NA TRBJ2-7 TRBV5-4 CASSGSNINEQYF
NA TRBJ2-7 TRBV28 CASSLTGSSYEQYF
NA TRBJ2-5 TRBV6-1 CASSLIQGSQETQYF
NA TRBJ2-1 TRBV5-1 CASSGQRGSYNEQFF
NA TRBJ1-2 TRBV11-2 CASSLTGTGDNYGYTF